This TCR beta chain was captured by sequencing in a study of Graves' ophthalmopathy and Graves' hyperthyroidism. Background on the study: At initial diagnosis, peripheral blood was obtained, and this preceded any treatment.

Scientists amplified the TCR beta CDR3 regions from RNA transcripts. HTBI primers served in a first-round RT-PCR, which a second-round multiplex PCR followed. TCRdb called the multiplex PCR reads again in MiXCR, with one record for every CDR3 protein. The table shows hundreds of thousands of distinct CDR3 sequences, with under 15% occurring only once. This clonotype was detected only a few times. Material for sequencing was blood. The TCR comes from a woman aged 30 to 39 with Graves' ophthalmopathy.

CDR3 sequence: CASSPPSTGREGELFF. The CDR3 DNA reads TGTGCCAGCAGCCCCCCCTCGACAGGGCGAGAAGGGGAGCTGTTTTTT. The V call is TRBV7-3, the J call TRBJ2-2; TRBD1 matches 7 bases. The CDR3 length is 16 residues. Germline CDR1 and CDR2: SGHTA and FQGTGA. Unmatched junction bases numbered 14, after V lost 5 bases and J lost 8 bases. The variable domain in full, with the rest retrieved from reference TRBV7-3 and TRBJ2-2, is GAGVSQTPSNKVTEKGKYVELRCDPISGHTALYWYRQSLGQGPEFLIYFQGTGAADDSGLPNDRFFAVRPEGSVSTLKIQRTERGDSAVYLCASSPPSTGREGELFFGEGSRLTVL.